The present TCR beta chain was sequenced within a study of cytomegalovirus exposure and HLA in healthy donors. Study results and caveats: Cytomegalovirus-associated status was assigned to some 180 TCR beta chains. Later analysis demonstrated an association between a missense DCLRE1C variant and TCR beta V- and J-gene trimming. Information on immune exposure was restricted to one variable (CMV serostatus).

This CDR3 comprises 14 residues. Germline V lookup: CDR1 MNHEY, CDR2 SMNVEV (reference sequence). V gave up 3 bases and J gave up 7 bases, with 13 bases separating them. This clone was counted once. Antigen: not known. Researchers ran the PCR with 60 Vbeta and 13 Jbeta primers. TCRdb's copy holds only in-frame clones and misses some; the assay was immunoSEQ multiplex PCR. In the table there are more than 150,000 clones, about 81% of which are singletons. Material: PBMCs. The gene calls are TRBV27 and TRBJ2-1; perhaps TRBD1 as D (6 bases). This TCR derives from a woman aged 18-35 years in good health and CMV-seronegative. The CDR3 loop is CASSFGQNVNEQFF. The CDR3 DNA reads as TGTGCCAGCAGTTTTGGACAGAATGTGAATGAGCAGTTCTTC.